Below, 6 T cell receptor beta chains from the same sample are listed, as sequenced in a study of shared clonotypes between healthy human individuals. Data came from immunoSEQ multiplex PCR; TCRdb stores just in-frame clones and leaves some out. The sample has about 2 million clones, about 95% seen once. In the naive CD8 group, cells lacked CD45RO and were positively selected for CCR7, so terminally differentiated effector memory CD45RA+ cells were left out. Sample: naive CD8+ T cells sorted from blood. Every receptor here comes from a man younger than 35 in good health.

This chain joins TRBV27 and TRBJ1-5; TRBD1 might be the D (5 bases). Trimming cost V 1 base and J 4 bases, with 8 bases left between them. CDR1 is MNHEY and CDR2 is SMNVEV in the germline V gene (reference sequence). This CDR3 is 14 amino acids long. The CDR3 protein is CASSLWGVNQPQHF. DNA of the CDR3: TGTGCCAGCAGTTTATGGGGGGTTAATCAGCCCCAGCATTTT.

V usage is TRBV7-9 and J usage is TRBJ1-1; possibly TRBD1 for D (6 bases). Between the trimmed V and J ends, which lost 0 bases and 1 base, there was a span of 9 bases. The V gene's germline CDR1 is SEHNR and CDR2 FQNEAQ (reference sequence). This CDR3 spans 15 amino acids. The DNA of the CDR3 is TGTGCCAGCAGCTTAGCTACAGGGTGGAACACTGAAGCTTTCTTT. Translated: CASSLATGWNTEAFF.

This rearrangement joins TRBV9 to TRBJ2-5; D ambiguous. There are 13 residues in the CDR3. Per germline, CDR1 SGDLS and CDR2 YYNGEE. The ends were cut back, 4 bases at V and 5 bases at J, with 12 bases in the middle. The CDR3 spells CASSTFSRETQYF. Here the CDR3 DNA reads TGTGCCAGCAGCACGTTCTCAAGGGAGACCCAGTACTTC.

About this clone: The same CDR3 is also encoded by other DNA sequences in this sample. CDR3 protein: CAISGLAENTGELFF. The CDR3 nucleotides read TGTGCCATCAGTGGACTAGCGGAGAACACCGGGGAGCTGTTTTTT. The chain uses TRBV10-3 and TRBJ2-2; TRBD2 matches 9 bases. Trimming cost V 4 bases and J 1 base; bases outside gene matches: 1. Per the germline V gene, CDR1 is ENHRY and CDR2 is SYGVKD. The CDR3 has 15 residues.

This rearrangement joins TRBV28 to TRBJ2-1, with D tentatively TRBD1 (5 bases). The length of the CDR3 is 15 residues. From germline, CDR1 is MDHEN and CDR2 SYDVKM. The germline V and J ends were trimmed by 1 base and 7 bases, with 14 bases remaining between them. The CDR3 here is CASSLSGYFLNEQFF. The CDR3 nucleotides are TGTGCCAGCAGTTTATCAGGGTATTTCCTAAATGAGCAGTTCTTC.

The chain recombines TRBV7-4 with TRBJ1-5; no definite D call. The ends were cut back, 0 bases at V and 6 bases at J, with 18 bases in the middle. CDR1 and CDR2 from the germline V gene are SGHVT and SQSDAQ. The CDR3 has 17 residues. The CDR3 loop reads CASSLATGSRSGQPQHF. For the CDR3, the DNA is TGTGCCAGCAGCTTAGCTACGGGCAGCCGCTCAGGTCAGCCCCAGCATTTT.